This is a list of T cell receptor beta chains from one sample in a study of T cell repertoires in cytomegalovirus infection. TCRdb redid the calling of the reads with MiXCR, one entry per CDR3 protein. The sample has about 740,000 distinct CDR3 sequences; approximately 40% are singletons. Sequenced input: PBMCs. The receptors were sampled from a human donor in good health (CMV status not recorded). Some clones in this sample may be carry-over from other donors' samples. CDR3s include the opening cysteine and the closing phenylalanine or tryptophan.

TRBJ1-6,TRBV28,CASSLRGKSPLHF
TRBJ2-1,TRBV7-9,CASSQGRGDEQFF
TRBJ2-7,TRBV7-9,CASSQPSQGSYEQYF
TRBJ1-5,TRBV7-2,CASSFGWANSNQPQHF
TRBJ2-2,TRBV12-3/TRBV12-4,CASSLEGGPGELFF
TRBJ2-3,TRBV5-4,CASSQSGVRGDTQYF
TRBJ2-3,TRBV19,CASSNAGPICDTQYF
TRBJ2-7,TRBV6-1,CASSGRTGYEQYF
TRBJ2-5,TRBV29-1,CSASGSVGALSETQYF
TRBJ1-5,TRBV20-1,CSAPGRGSSNQPQHF
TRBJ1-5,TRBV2,CASSEKTGPGQPQHF
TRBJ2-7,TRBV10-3,CAISERRSGGAYEQYF
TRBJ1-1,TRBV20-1,CSAKVRAVNTEAFF
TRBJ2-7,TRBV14,CASSRKQGAEIYEQYF
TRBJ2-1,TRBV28,CASSLLLRTVYNEQFF
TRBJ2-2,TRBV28,CASSLYTRGRTGEMFF
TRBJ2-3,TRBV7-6,CASSLGTGGTSTDTQYF
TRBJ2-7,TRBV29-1,CSVVWTGGGPTYEQYF
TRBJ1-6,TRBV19,CASSRPGQGLTPLHF
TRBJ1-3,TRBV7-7,CASTWPYRGQSGNTIYF
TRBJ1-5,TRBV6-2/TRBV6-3,CASSYSRGDSNQPQHF
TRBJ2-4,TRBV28,CASSPWDRRLAKNIQYF
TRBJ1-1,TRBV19,CASSTLMGVGTEAFF
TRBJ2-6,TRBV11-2,CASSLGYGANVLTF